This TCR beta chain appears in the sequencing data of a study of T-cell reconstitution after alpha-beta-depleted transplantation in children. Unique molecular identifiers were incorporated when the TCRbeta library was constructed. Via MiXCR, TCRdb re-called the PCR reads, giving one row per CDR3 protein. Among around 700,000 distinct CDR3 sequences listed, about an eighth were seen once. The germline V gene has CDR1 LGHDT and CDR2 YNNKEL (reference sequence). V trimming: 5 bases; J trimming: 9 bases; junction bases outside the gene matches: 8. The length of the CDR3 is 15 residues. The study's findings and limits: At day 60, the high TCRbeta diversity found in some patients originated from recipient T cells and thymic progenitors that had survived. Fresh T-cell production supplied most of the T-cell counts and diversity seen one year after transplant.

This clonotype was found a few times. What it binds is unknown. The rearrangement links TRBV3-1 to TRBJ2-1; 12 bases are shared with TRBD2. This clonotype was obtained from a girl aged 2 to 10 with congenital amegakaryocytic thrombocytopenia, due to receive a stem cell transplant. This sample comprised PBMCs, obtained before TCRalphabeta/CD19-depleted stem cell transplant. CDR3 nucleotides: TGTGCCAGCAGCGAACGACTAGCGGGAGTCGGTGAGCAGTTCTTC. Its translation: CASSERLAGVGEQFF.